The present TCR beta chain was sequenced within a study of cytomegalovirus exposure and HLA in healthy donors. It was with 60 Vbeta and 13 Jbeta primers that the PCR ran. TCRdb keeps only in-frame clones here, not all; method: immunoSEQ multiplex PCR. This sample carries 130,000 to 150,000 clones, roughly three quarters of them seen once, and the ten largest clones take 1.5% to 2%. This clone occurred a few times. Antigen: not known. Study-wide results and limits: According to the study, 150 to 200 TCR beta chains were cytomegalovirus-associated.

Germline CDR1 and CDR2: SGHRS and YFSETQ. Unmatched junction bases numbered 3, after V lost 4 bases and J lost 4 bases. CDR3 size: 14 residues. The sequencing input was PBMCs. The source is a woman in her forties in good health and CMV-seronegative. The chain combines TRBV5-1 with TRBJ1-1; the match to TRBD1 covers 11 bases. The CDR3 nucleotides read TGCGCCAGCAGCGGACAGGGGGCACTCACTGAAGCTTTCTTT. Protein product: CASSGQGALTEAFF.